This TCR beta chain was captured in a study of multiple sclerosis patients with progressive multifocal leukoencephalopathy. This clone was detected once. Its antigen is currently unknown. Germline CDR1 reads SGHRS; CDR2 reads YFSETQ. The CDR3 loop spans 13 amino acids. With 0 bases removed from V and 6 bases from J, the gap between germline ends came to 9 bases. General observations from the study: PML-onset expanded TRB clones were detectable before and during natalizumab therapy. Preferential TRBV-TRBJ pairings or common gene usage were not detected at PML.

Synthetic inline TR CDR3 controls covering all V-J pairings were spiked into each PCR. Data came from immunoSEQ multiplex PCR; TCRdb stores just in-frame clones and leaves some out. The table lists 30,000 or so clones, roughly 90% of them singletons. The time point was: before natalizumab initiation. The T0 samples predate the first natalizumab infusion. The receptor was derived from a human donor with multiple sclerosis. Sequencing was done on a sample of PBMCs. The V call is TRBV5-1, the J call TRBJ1-1; no reliable D call. CDR3 sequence (DNA): TGCGCCAGCAGCTTGGAAAAGGAGGCTGAAGCTTTCTTT. Translating it yields CASSLEKEAEAFF.